Below, 5 T cell receptor beta chains from the same sample are listed, as sequenced in a study of blood T cell repertoires in COVID-19. TCRdb's table, derived via immunoSEQ multiplex PCR, lists solely in-frame clones and lacks some. The sample has about 90,000 clones, roughly nine tenths seen once. The sequencing sample was made of peripheral blood. Every receptor here comes from a human donor with active COVID-19. The donor label of this sample is uncertain.

The gene calls are TRBV10-3 and TRBJ2-1, with 11 bases identical to TRBD2. J gave up 5 bases and V 2 bases, and 8 bases lay outside the gene matches. The CDR3 is 17 residues long. CDR1 and CDR2 from the germline V gene are ENHRY and SYGVKD. The DNA of the CDR3 is TGTGCCATCAGTGAGCCGTTCTCGACTAGCGGGGACAATGAGCAGTTCTTC. Translating gives CAISEPFSTSGDNEQFF.

This sequence joins TRBV5-4 and TRBJ1-1; weak D call: TRBD1 (6 bases). This CDR3 has 16 amino acids. The V end lost 3 bases, the J end lost 1 base, and 16 bases lay between the germline ends. In germline, CDR1 is SGHNT, CDR2 YYREEE (reference sequence). The CDR3 region is CASSSPSWTENTEAFF. The CDR3 DNA reads as TGTGCCAGCAGCTCCCCATCCTGGACAGAGAACACTGAAGCTTTCTTT.

This chain uses TRBV6-6 with TRBJ2-7; the D gene is possibly TRBD2 (6 bases). The CDR3 consists of 14 residues. Germline loops: CDR1 MNHNY, CDR2 SVGAGI (reference sequence). V was trimmed by 4 bases and J by 7 bases, leaving 17 bases between them. CDR3 amino acids: CASSSEVGGGEQYF. CDR3 DNA sequence: TGTGCCAGCAGTTCGGAAGTCGGGGGAGGTGAGCAGTACTTC.

V is TRBV5-1 and J is TRBJ2-5, with unresolved D. V shed 3 bases and J shed 2 bases, with 14 bases lying between them. Germline lookup yields CDR1 SGHRS and CDR2 YFSETQ. This CDR3 has 15 residues. For the CDR3, the DNA is TGCGCCAGCAGCTCTGAATCGGGTTTGCAAGAGACCCAGTACTTC. Protein sequence: CASSSESGLQETQYF.

This chain joins TRBV5-6 and TRBJ2-3; 15 nucleotides align to TRBD2. J lost 2 bases, V lost 4 bases, and 8 bases had no gene match. The CDR3 extends over 18 amino acids. Germline loops: CDR1 SGHDT, CDR2 YYEEEE. The CDR3 sequence: CASSTGTSGGYHTDTQYF. The DNA of the CDR3 is TGTGCCAGCAGCACCGGGACTAGCGGGGGGTACCACACAGATACGCAGTATTTT.